This T cell receptor (beta chain) was recorded in a study of T-cell memory formation after mild COVID-19. Study results and limitations: Clones contracting over day 15 to 85 were CD4/CD8 balanced, with later expanders leaning CD4+. Those CD4+ clones that contracted were mainly in CM and EM (CD8+ ones in EMRA). Detection of some responders pre-infection suggested pre-existing cross-reactive memory T cells participated.

This clonotype was seen just once. The antigen is unknown. From germline, CDR1 is SGHVS and CDR2 FQNEAQ. V lost 5 bases, J lost 4 bases, and 10 bases stayed unmatched. The CDR3 is 16 residues long. One entry per CDR3 protein, called by TCRdb with MiXCR from the 5' RACE reads. The data contain approximately 260,000 distinct CDR3 sequences, roughly a sixth of them singletons. The sequencing sample was made of PBMCs or a T cell subset sorted from them (not recorded which). The chain combines TRBV7-8 with TRBJ2-2; 7 positions match TRBD2. This receptor was taken from a man between 18 and 29 years old who had mild COVID-19 (a few samples of this study predate the infection). Cell type and time point are not known. The CDR3 loop is CASSPQGGRITGELFF. CDR3 in DNA: TGTGCCAGCAGCCCCCAGGGAGGGAGGATCACCGGGGAGCTGTTTTTT.